These T cell receptor beta chains were read from a single sample in a study of control samples from healthy donors and cancer patients. Clones were read by immunoSEQ multiplex PCR, and TCRdb kept only the in-frame ones, dropping some. The data hold 150,000 to 200,000 clones, with 70% to 90% observed a single time. Source material: blood. These receptor sequences come from a young man in good health. Each CDR3 is given with its conserved first and last residue. D genes are given only for firm matches. Size values are once, few and many counts, or a class for expanded clones, and some rows have none.

>TRBJ2-1|NA|TRBV18|NA
CASSPPLGSSYNEQFF
TGTGCCAGCTCACCACCGCTGGGGAGTTCATACAATGAGCAGTTCTTC
>TRBJ2-2|NA|TRBV5-4|TRBD1
CASSSGTGTENTGELFF
TGTGCCAGCAGCTCAGGGACAGGGACGGAGAACACCGGGGAGCTGTTTTTT
>TRBJ2-5|NA|TRBV28|NA
CASSLIARGGADQETQYF
TGTGCCAGCAGTTTAATCGCGCGTGGGGGGGCCGACCAAGAGACCCAGTACTTC
>TRBJ1-5|NA|TRBV19|TRBD1
CASKITGGNQPQHF
TGTGCCAGTAAGATTACAGGGGGCAATCAGCCCCAGCATTTT
>TRBJ1-3|NA|TRBV28|NA
CASSEQNSGNTIYF
TGTGCCAGCAGCGAACAGAATTCTGGAAACACCATATATTTT
>TRBJ2-1|once|TRBV3-1/TRBV3-2|TRBD2
CASGLAPVGQFF
TGTGCCAGTGGACTAGCGCCGGTTGGGCAGTTCTTC
>TRBJ1-1|NA|TRBV9|NA
CASSPEGDTEAFF
TGTGCCAGCAGCCCAGAGGGGGACACTGAAGCTTTCTTT
>TRBJ2-7|NA|TRBV9|NA
CASSVDGTYEQYF
TGTGCCAGCAGCGTCGACGGGACCTACGAGCAGTACTTC
>TRBJ1-2|NA|TRBV5-1|NA
CASSLRQSTSYGYTF
TGCGCCAGCAGCTTGAGACAGTCGACTAGCTATGGCTACACCTTC
>TRBJ1-1|once|TRBV4-1|TRBD1
CASSQGDRGRGGAEAFF
TGCGCCAGCAGCCAGGGAGACAGGGGGCGGGGAGGCGCTGAAGCTTTCTTT
>TRBJ1-1|NA|TRBV7-8|NA
CASSSRGGNTEAFF
TGTGCCAGCAGCTCTCGGGGGGGGAACACTGAAGCTTTCTTT
>TRBJ1-6|NA|TRBV19|NA
CASRFQSSYNSPLHF
TGTGCCAGTAGGTTTCAGAGCTCCTATAATTCACCCCTCCACTTT
>TRBJ2-3|NA|TRBV9|TRBD1
CASSVETGAEDTQYF
TGTGCCAGCAGCGTAGAGACAGGGGCGGAAGATACGCAGTATTTT
>TRBJ1-2|NA|TRBV30|NA
CAWSENRAANYGYTF
TGTGCCTGGAGTGAGAACAGGGCGGCTAACTATGGCTACACCTTC
>TRBJ2-7|NA|TRBV30|TRBD1
CAWDYPGGDEQYF
TGTGCCTGGGACTATCCAGGGGGCGACGAGCAGTACTTC
>TRBJ2-5|once|TRBV28|NA
CATSLGTETQYF
TGTGCCACCTCCCTGGGCACAGAGACCCAGTACTTC
>TRBJ2-2|NA|TRBV7-2|NA
CASTRTEGGSGELFF
TGTGCCAGCACCCGGACAGAGGGGGGTTCCGGGGAGCTGTTTTTT
>TRBJ1-2|NA|TRBV3-1/TRBV3-2|NA
CASSPRGATGYTF
TGTGCCAGCAGCCCCCGGGGGGCTACCGGCTACACCTTC
>TRBJ1-1|NA|TRBV18|NA
CASSPRRLDTEAFF
TGTGCCAGCTCACCTCGAAGGCTCGACACTGAAGCTTTCTTT
>TRBJ2-3|NA|TRBV11-3|NA
CASSLERADTQYF
TGTGCCAGCAGCTTAGAGCGAGCAGATACGCAGTATTTT
>TRBJ2-2|NA|TRBV7-3|NA
CASSPQTGNTGELFF
TGTGCCAGCAGCCCCCAGACAGGGAACACCGGGGAGCTGTTTTTT
>TRBJ1-2|NA|TRBV2|NA
CASSRQPYGYTF
TGTGCCAGCAGCAGACAGCCGTATGGCTACACCTTC
>TRBJ2-1|NA|TRBV19|NA
CASSPVTGRYNEQFF
TGTGCCAGTAGTCCCGTGACGGGGCGATACAATGAGCAGTTCTTC
>TRBJ2-3|NA|TRBV11-3|TRBD2
CASSPQGLATDTQYF
TGTGCCAGCAGCCCGCAAGGACTAGCTACGGATACGCAGTATTTT
>TRBJ2-3|NA|TRBV7-2|NA
CASSLDPTSGTQYF
TGTGCCAGCAGCTTAGATCCTACCTCGGGTACGCAGTATTTT
>TRBJ2-7|NA|TRBV27|NA
CASSPTTNGAYEQYF
TGTGCCAGCAGTCCCACAACAAATGGGGCCTACGAGCAGTACTTC
>TRBJ2-2|NA|TRBV11-2|TRBD1
CASSPGTGENTGELFF
TGTGCCAGCAGCCCCGGGACAGGGGAGAACACCGGGGAGCTGTTTTTT
>TRBJ1-2|few|TRBV7-2|NA
CASSLGPGQDFGYTF
TGTGCCAGCAGCTTAGGTCCGGGGCAGGATTTTGGCTACACCTTC
>TRBJ1-1|once|TRBV5-4|NA
CASSLNLEAFF
TGTGCCAGCAGCTTGAACCTTGAAGCTTTCTTT